These 23 T cell receptor beta chains were sequenced from one sample in a study of cytomegalovirus exposure and HLA in healthy donors. 13 Jbeta primers and 60 Vbeta primers were used for the PCR. Profiled with immunoSEQ multiplex PCR; TCRdb holds only in-frame clones, not every one. This table holds some 95,000 clones, approximately 65% found once. Sequenced sample: PBMCs. The receptors shown here come from a young man in good health and CMV-seronegative.

V usage is TRBV10-1 and J usage is TRBJ2-2, with 7 bases lining up with TRBD1. J lost 4 bases, V lost 6 bases, and 2 bases had no gene match. The CDR3 has 13 residues. Germline CDR1 WNHNN, CDR2 SYGVQD (reference sequence). The CDR3 spells CASRAGGTGELFF. In DNA form, the CDR3 reads TGCGCCAGCAGAGCAGGGGGCACCGGGGAGCTGTTTTTT.

The chain recombines TRBV28 with TRBJ2-2, with D perhaps TRBD2 (6 bases). The CDR3 loop spans 14 amino acids. CDR1 and CDR2 from the germline V gene are MDHEN and SYDVKM. Trimming pared 3 bases from V and 6 bases from J, leaving 11 bases between. The CDR3 DNA reads TGTGCCAGCAGTTTGGGGGGTGAAGCCGGGGAGCTGTTTTTT. Encoded protein: CASSLGGEAGELFF.

The gene calls are TRBV13 and TRBJ1-1; 10 bases align to TRBD1. The V gene end was trimmed by 0 bases and the J gene end by 7 bases; junction bases not matched to a gene: 8. Germline CDR1 reads PRHDT; CDR2 reads FYEKMQ (reference sequence). The CDR3 runs to 16 residues. The CDR3 DNA reads as TGTGCCAGCAGCTTAGGGGTAGACAGGGGGCTCGGTGAAGCTTTCTTT. This codes for CASSLGVDRGLGEAFF.

This chain connects TRBV19 to TRBJ2-2; D might be TRBD1 (5 bases). Germline lookup yields CDR1 LNHDA and CDR2 SQIVND (reference sequence). The CDR3 spans 15 residues. The V and J ends lost 3 bases and 6 bases respectively, with 14 bases between them. This chain's CDR3 is CASSMQGEVPGELFF. The CDR3 bases are TGTGCCAGTAGTATGCAGGGTGAAGTTCCCGGGGAGCTGTTTTTT.

There are a few counts of this clone. Other DNA sequences of this sample code for an identical CDR3. This sequence joins TRBV7-9 and TRBJ1-3; D might be TRBD1 (6 bases). The CDR3 has 15 residues. Trimming removed 2 bases at V and 2 bases at J, with 10 bases between. The germline CDR1 and CDR2 sequences are SEHNR and FQNEAQ (reference sequence). The chain's CDR3 is CASSLPGTTGNTIYF. CDR3 nucleotide sequence: TGTGCCAGCAGCTTACCCGGGACAACTGGAAACACCATATATTTT.

The CDR3 DNA reads TGCGCCAGCAGCCGAACTATGGGAGGGACGAACACTGAAGCTTTCTTT. This codes for CASSRTMGGTNTEAFF. The chain recombines TRBV4-1 with TRBJ1-1; weak D call: TRBD1 (5 bases). The CDR3 is 16 residues long. The V and J ends lost 4 bases and 1 base respectively, with 16 bases between them. Germline V lookup: CDR1 MGHRA, CDR2 YSYEKL.

The V and J genes are TRBV2 and TRBJ2-2; D may be TRBD1 (5 bases). V lost 5 bases to trimming and J lost 6 bases, with 7 bases between them. This CDR3 is built from 12 residues. Looked up from germline, CDR1 is SNHLY and CDR2 is FYNNEI. The CDR3 reads CASSQGSGELFF. The CDR3 bases are TGTGCCAGCAGTCAGGGATCCGGGGAGCTGTTTTTT.

This clone was counted only a few times. The chain recombines TRBV15 with TRBJ1-5, with 11 nucleotides matching TRBD1. This CDR3 region has 15 residues. With V trimmed by 7 bases and J by 4 bases, 6 bases remained unmatched. Germline V gene lookup returns CDR1 LNHNV and CDR2 YYDKDF (reference sequence). The CDR3 nucleotides read TGTGCCACCACCGTGGACAGGGGGCGGAATCAGCCCCAGCATTTT. It is translated as CATTVDRGRNQPQHF.

The rearrangement links TRBV27 to TRBJ2-2, with a weak D call TRBD2 (5 bases). Deletions cut 7 bases from V and 2 bases from J, with 14 bases between. The CDR3 is 15 amino acids. Germline V CDR1 and CDR2: MNHEY, SMNVEV (reference sequence). This CDR3 reads CASTTRRTNTGELFF. The CDR3 region has the DNA TGTGCCAGCACCACTCGACGGACTAACACCGGGGAGCTGTTTTTT.

The chain is built from TRBV4-1 and TRBJ2-5; 12 bases are shared with TRBD2. CDR3 length equals 18 residues. Losses at the gene ends were 2 bases for V and 2 bases for J; bases not matched to a gene: 9. Germline V gene data show CDR1 as MGHRA and CDR2 as YSYEKL. CDR3 residues: CASSQPLAGGALQETQYF. The CDR3 coding sequence is TGCGCCAGCAGCCAACCACTAGCGGGGGGAGCCCTTCAAGAGACCCAGTACTTC.

The rearrangement uses TRBV7-2 and TRBJ2-7; D is perhaps TRBD1 (6 bases). V shed 1 base and J shed 4 bases, with 14 bases lying between them. Germline V gene sequence: CDR1 SGHTA, CDR2 FQGNSA. The CDR3 has 15 amino acids. CDR3 sequence (DNA): TGTGCCAGCAGCTTAGATGGGGGCAGGTTTTACGAGCAGTACTTC. As protein: CASSLDGGRFYEQYF.

V and J are TRBV18 and TRBJ1-2; D is possibly TRBD1 (6 bases). The germline V gene encodes CDR1 KGHSH and CDR2 LQKENI. V lost 2 bases and J lost 4, with 20 bases in between. The CDR3 is 17 amino acids. The CDR3 nucleotides read TGTGCCAGCTCACCAGAAACGGGACACGCGAAATCCTATGGCTACACCTTC. Amino acid sequence: CASSPETGHAKSYGYTF.

The table lists this clone with a few counts. As DNA, the CDR3 is TGTGCCAGCAGATGGGACAGGGAGACTGAAGCTTTCTTT. Translating it yields CASRWDRETEAFF. V and J are TRBV27 and TRBJ1-1; 9 nucleotides align to TRBD1. Germline trimming cut 6 bases from V and 5 bases from J; bases unmatched to any gene: 4. Germline CDR1 and CDR2: MNHEY and SMNVEV (reference sequence). There are 13 residues in the CDR3.

The chain combines TRBV30 with TRBJ2-7, with D perhaps TRBD2 (5 bases). The CDR3 spans 14 residues. The ends were cut back, 4 bases at V and 3 bases at J, with 16 bases in the middle. The germline CDR1 and CDR2 sequences are GTSNPN and SVGIG (reference sequence). CDR3 sequence reads: CAWNKGGLIYEQYF. Written as DNA, the CDR3 is TGTGCCTGGAATAAGGGCGGGCTTATCTACGAGCAGTACTTC.

The V gene is TRBV18, the J gene TRBJ1-1; D might be TRBD1 (5 bases). V dropped 6 bases and J dropped 3 bases, with 11 bases sitting between them. The CDR3 covers 13 residues. Looked up from germline, CDR1 is KGHSH and CDR2 is LQKENI. DNA of the CDR3: TGTGCCAGCTCGGGGGGTCGGGACACTGAAGCTTTCTTT. This encodes CASSGGRDTEAFF.

CDR3: CASSAQLSTEAFF. The CDR3 region has the DNA TGTGCCAGCAGCGCCCAGTTGTCCACTGAAGCTTTCTTT. J is TRBJ1-1 and V is TRBV9; D is uncertain. Looked up from germline, CDR1 is SGDLS and CDR2 is YYNGEE. The V end lost 3 bases, the J end lost 4 bases, and 10 bases lay between the germline ends. The length of the CDR3 is 13 residues.

This clone was counted a few times. J is TRBJ2-1 and V is TRBV7-2, with 14 bases fitting TRBD2. The V segment lost 5 bases and the J segment 6 bases; nucleotides outside the gene matches: 6. The germline V gene has CDR1 SGHTA and CDR2 FQGNSA. This CDR3 is 16 amino acids long. CDR3 residues: CASSGGLAGVFNEQFF. In nucleotides, the CDR3 is TGTGCCAGCAGCGGGGGACTAGCGGGGGTCTTCAATGAGCAGTTCTTC.

The V and J genes are TRBV7-8 and TRBJ1-5, with a tentative D call TRBD1 (6 bases). The length of the CDR3 is 17 residues. Trimming left V 5 bases short and J 7 bases short, with 24 bases between. Germline-derived CDR1 and CDR2 are SGHVS and FQNEAQ. CDR3 DNA: TGTGCCAGCAGCCCCTGGGAAGGGCAGGGGAGTAAACAGCCCCAGCATTTT. It is translated as CASSPWEGQGSKQPQHF.

The chain recombines TRBV20-1 with TRBJ2-7; unclear D gene. CDR1 DFQATT and CDR2 SNEGSKA come from the germline V gene (reference sequence). This CDR3 has 11 residues. The V gene lost 5 bases and the J gene lost 1 base, with 6 bases spanning the gap. CDR3: CSAQLSYEQYF. For the CDR3, the DNA is TGCAGTGCTCAACTATCCTACGAGCAGTACTTC.

This clone came up once. This chain joins TRBV7-9 and TRBJ1-1; D is ambiguous. V lost 2 bases and J 0 bases, leaving 19 bases between the germline ends. The CDR3 covers 18 residues. CDR1 SEHNR and CDR2 FQNEAQ come from the germline V gene (reference sequence). The CDR3 loop is CASSLIRGGRTMNTEAFF. The CDR3 DNA follows: TGTGCCAGCAGCTTAATTAGAGGCGGTCGTACCATGAACACTGAAGCTTTCTTT. Filled out from reference TRBV7-9 and TRBJ1-1, the complete variable domain reads DTGVSQNPRHKITKRGQNVTFRCDPISEHNRLYWYRQTLGQGPEFLTYFQNEAQLEKSRLLSDRFSAERPKGSFSTLEIQRTEQGDSAMYLCASSLIRGGRTMNTEAFFGQGTRLTVV.

This chain uses TRBV7-3 with TRBJ1-1; TRBD1 is a possible D gene (5 bases). The CDR3 loop spans 13 amino acids. Trimming shortened V by 3 bases and J by 4 bases, and 9 bases separated the two germline ends. CDR1 and CDR2 from the germline V gene are SGHTA and FQGTGA. As DNA, the CDR3 is TGTGCCAGCAGCTTCGCAGGGCCCACTGAAGCTTTCTTT. Translation: CASSFAGPTEAFF. Supplemented by reference TRBV7-3 and TRBJ1-1, the full variable domain reads GAGVSQTPSNKVTEKGKYVELRCDPISGHTALYWYRQSLGQGPEFLIYFQGTGAADDSGLPNDRFFAVRPEGSVSTLKIQRTERGDSAVYLCASSFAGPTEAFFGQGTRLTVV.

The chain carries TRBV5-8 and TRBJ1-6; D gene unclear. CDR3 length: 14 residues. Trimming took 3 bases from V and 9 from J, leaving 13 bases between them. Germline V lookup: CDR1 SGHTS, CDR2 YDEGEE. The CDR3 nucleotides read TGTGCCAGCAGCTATTCATCGGGAGTTTCACCCCTCCACTTT. Protein product: CASSYSSGVSPLHF. The full variable domain, rest sourced from reference TRBV5-8 and TRBJ1-6, is EAGVTQSPTHLIKTRGQQATLRCSPISGHTSVYWYQQALGLGLQFLLWYDEGEERNRGNFPPRFSGRQFPNYSSELNVNALELEDSALYLCASSYSSGVSPLHFGNGTRLTVT.

This chain uses TRBV30 with TRBJ1-5; D might be TRBD1 (5 bases). The CDR3 has 13 amino acids. Germline CDR1 GTSNPN, CDR2 SVGIG (reference sequence). The germline V and J ends were trimmed by 1 base and 7 bases, with 11 bases remaining between them. CDR3 DNA: TGTGCCTGGAGTGAGATGGGGCTCCAGCCCCAGCATTTT. Translated, it gives CAWSEMGLQPQHF.